The 30 T cell receptor beta chains in this list originate from one sample, sequenced in a study of CD8+ T cells in alopecia areata. Sequencing relied on a cDNA template that was reverse transcribed from extracted RNA. Here immunoSEQ multiplex PCR was the method, and the copy in TCRdb shows in-frame clones only, minus some. There are over 150,000 clones in the sample; roughly 63% occur only once, and 1.7% lies in the top ten. This sample comprised CD4+ T cells sorted from blood, obtained at week 0. All receptors come from a human donor with alopecia areata.

This clone was seen once. The V call is TRBV29-1, the J call TRBJ1-2; D perhaps matches TRBD1 (6 bases). The germline gives CDR1 SQVTM, CDR2 ANQGSEA. The ends were cut back, 6 bases at V and 0 bases at J, with 11 bases in the middle. The CDR3 consists of 13 residues. Here the CDR3 reads CSVTGIANYGYTF. The CDR3 nucleotides read TGCAGCGTCACAGGGATAGCTAACTATGGCTACACCTTC. The variable domain in full, with the rest retrieved from reference TRBV29-1 and TRBJ1-2, is SAVISQKPSRDICQRGTSLTIQCQVDSQVTMMFWYRQQPGQSLTLIATANQGSEATYESGFVIDKFPISRPNLTFSTLTVSNMSPEDSSIYLCSVTGIANYGYTFGSGTRLTVV.

The chain recombines TRBV29-1 with TRBJ2-7; the D gene is possibly TRBD2 (6 bases). CDR3 size: 12 residues. V shed 6 bases and J shed 2 bases, with 11 bases lying between them. Germline CDR1 and CDR2: SQVTM and ANQGSEA. The CDR3 region is CSVLAETYEQYF. In nucleotides, the CDR3 is TGCAGCGTGTTAGCGGAAACCTACGAGCAGTACTTC.

The chain combines TRBV2 with TRBJ2-3; D unresolved. CDR1 is SNHLY and CDR2 is FYNNEI in the germline V gene. This CDR3 has 15 amino acids. With 6 bases removed from V and 4 bases from J, the gap between germline ends came to 17 bases. The chain's CDR3 is CASRSPTLAADTQYF. CDR3 bases: TGTGCCAGCAGAAGTCCCACGTTAGCCGCAGATACGCAGTATTTT. The full variable domain, its missing parts supplied by reference TRBV2 and TRBJ2-3, is EPEVTQTPSHQVTQMGQEVILRCVPISNHLYFYWYRQILGQKVEFLVSFYNNEISEKSEIFDDQFSVERPDGSNFTLKIRSTKLEDSAMYFCASRSPTLAADTQYFGPGTRLTVL.

The chain employs TRBV5-6 and TRBJ1-2; TRBD1 is a possible D gene (5 bases). The CDR3 runs 15 residues. Germline CDR1 is SGHDT and CDR2 is YYEEEE. Trimming took 5 bases from V and 5 from J, leaving 19 bases between them. The CDR3 DNA reads TGTGCCAGCAGTCCGGGCAGCCCGGGACCTTATGGCTACACCTTC. Residues: CASSPGSPGPYGYTF.

Remarks on this clone: Germline is not matched at one junction end, which may reflect a read error. The V call is TRBV11-1, the J call TRBJ2-7; 11 positions agree with TRBD1. CDR1 and CDR2 from the germline V gene are SGHAT and FQDESV (reference sequence). The length of the CDR3 is 15 residues. The CDR3 nucleotides read TGTGCCAGCCGCTTAACCGGGACAGGGGGATACGAGCAGTACTTC. Its protein product is CASRLTGTGGYEQYF. Looking up the rest from reference TRBV11-1 and TRBJ2-7 gives the full variable domain: EAEVAQSPRYKITEKSQAVAFWCDPISGHATLYWYRQILGQGPELLVQFQDESVVDDSQLPKDRFSAERLKGVDSTLKIQPAELGDSAMYLCASRLTGTGGYEQYFGPGTRLTVT.

The CDR3 reads CSVSTGVYGYTF. The DNA for the CDR3 is TGCAGCGTTTCGACAGGTGTTTATGGCTACACCTTC. The chain carries TRBV29-1 and TRBJ1-2, with D tentatively TRBD1 (6 bases). Per germline, CDR1 SQVTM and CDR2 ANQGSEA. The CDR3 has 12 amino acids. V was shortened by 5 bases and J by 5 bases, with 12 bases between the two germline ends.

The rearrangement uses TRBV29-1 and TRBJ2-3; no reliable D call. Germline V lookup: CDR1 SQVTM, CDR2 ANQGSEA. This CDR3 contains 13 residues. V lost 4 bases and J lost 1, with 9 bases in between. The CDR3 reads CSVARIGTDTQYF. CDR3 in DNA: TGCAGCGTTGCCAGGATTGGCACAGATACGCAGTATTTT.

V usage is TRBV15 and J usage is TRBJ2-6; no clear D gene. Between the trimmed V and J ends, which lost 0 bases and 4 bases, there was a span of 13 bases. Germline lookup yields CDR1 LNHNV and CDR2 YYDKDF (reference sequence). The CDR3 totals 17 residues. CDR3 coding DNA: TGTGCCACCAGCAGAGATGCCGGTTCTGGGGGGGCCAACGTCCTGACTTTC. Its translation is CATSRDAGSGGANVLTF.

Comments on this clone: Additional DNA sequences in this sample encode the identical CDR3. J is TRBJ1-1 and V is TRBV30; no clear D gene. Between the trimmed V and J ends, which lost 3 bases and 1 base, there was a span of 6 bases. The length of the CDR3 is 12 residues. CDR1 and CDR2 (germline): GTSNPN, SVGIG (reference sequence). CDR3 DNA: TGTGCCTGGAGGGGGAGGAACACTGAAGCTTTCTTT. It translates to CAWRGRNTEAFF.

The V call is TRBV29-1, the J call TRBJ2-7, with a possible D match to TRBD2 (5 bases). Germline CDR1 SQVTM, CDR2 ANQGSEA. Trimming took 4 bases from V and 1 from J, leaving 11 bases between them. The CDR3 totals 13 residues. The CDR3 sequence: CSVAPRVSYEQYF. CDR3 nucleotides: TGCAGCGTTGCCCCGAGGGTGTCCTACGAGCAGTACTTC.

In this sample, this clone turned up once. Different DNA sequences within this sample yield the same CDR3. The V and J genes are TRBV14 and TRBJ2-2; D gene unclear. V lost 1 base and J 5 bases, leaving 5 bases between the germline ends. This CDR3 is built from 13 residues. The germline V gene has CDR1 SGHDN and CDR2 FVKESK. In DNA form, the CDR3 reads TGTGCCAGCAGCCAAGCGGTAACCGGGGAGCTGTTTTTT. This sequence encodes CASSQAVTGELFF.

The chain recombines TRBV29-1 with TRBJ1-5; a weak D match, TRBD1 (5 bases). The V end was cut by 6 bases, the J end by 6 bases, with 15 bases between. CDR1 and CDR2 from the germline V gene are SQVTM and ANQGSEA. The CDR3 runs 13 residues. The CDR3: CSVSPGSSQPQHF. In DNA, the CDR3 is TGCAGCGTGTCACCAGGGTCAAGTCAGCCCCAGCATTTT. Together with reference TRBV29-1 and TRBJ1-5, the CDR3 gives the full variable domain: SAVISQKPSRDICQRGTSLTIQCQVDSQVTMMFWYRQQPGQSLTLIATANQGSEATYESGFVIDKFPISRPNLTFSTLTVSNMSPEDSSIYLCSVSPGSSQPQHFGDGTRLSIL.

In this sample, this clone turned up once. V and J are TRBV6-5 and TRBJ1-6; D remains ambiguous. The CDR3 covers 14 residues. Trimming removed 6 bases at V and 9 bases at J, with 15 bases between. Germline CDR1 and CDR2: MNHEY and SVGAGI. The CDR3 is CASRNGVFSSPLHF. In DNA, the CDR3 is TGTGCCAGCAGGAACGGGGTGTTTAGTTCACCCCTCCACTTT.

The chain is built from TRBV29-1 and TRBJ2-3; 11 bases map to TRBD2. This CDR3 spans 14 amino acids. Germline V gives CDR1 SQVTM, CDR2 ANQGSEA. With 5 bases clipped from V and 4 bases from J, the junction kept 5 bases outside the gene matches. The CDR3 sequence is CSVREGLAADTQYF. DNA of the CDR3: TGCAGCGTTAGGGAGGGACTAGCGGCAGATACGCAGTATTTT.

This clone was seen more than once but under ten times. The chain combines TRBV2 with TRBJ2-3; unclear D gene. The CDR3 has 14 residues. CDR1 is SNHLY and CDR2 is FYNNEI in the germline V gene. Trimming removed 6 bases at V and 1 base at J, with 11 bases between. This CDR3 is CASRATRGTDTQYF. CDR3 DNA sequence: TGTGCCAGCAGGGCGACTCGCGGCACAGATACGCAGTATTTT. Variable domain in full (rest from reference TRBV2 and TRBJ2-3): EPEVTQTPSHQVTQMGQEVILRCVPISNHLYFYWYRQILGQKVEFLVSFYNNEISEKSEIFDDQFSVERPDGSNFTLKIRSTKLEDSAMYFCASRATRGTDTQYFGPGTRLTVL.

The V and J genes are TRBV7-3 and TRBJ2-5; D is possibly TRBD1 (6 bases). Germline assignment: CDR1 SGHTA and CDR2 FQGTGA. The ends were cut back, 0 bases at V and 1 base at J, with 18 bases in the middle. The CDR3 contains 18 residues. In nucleotides, the CDR3 is TGTGCCAGCAGCTTAACCCCGGGCCGCAGGGGTAGCCAAGAGACCCAGTACTTC. Protein sequence: CASSLTPGRRGSQETQYF.

The J gene is TRBJ1-5, the V gene TRBV30, with D hard to call. The CDR3 runs to 13 residues. Trimming cost V 3 bases and J 3 bases, with 9 bases left between them. The germline V gene encodes CDR1 GTSNPN and CDR2 SVGIG (reference sequence). The CDR3 sequence is CAWSAENNQPQHF. CDR3 sequence (DNA): TGTGCCTGGAGCGCGGAAAACAATCAGCCCCAGCATTTT.

The chain has TRBV6-5 and TRBJ2-5; 7 nucleotides agree with TRBD1. CDR3 length equals 12 residues. V trimming: 10 bases; J trimming: 2 bases; junction bases outside the gene matches: 4. CDR1 is MNHEY and CDR2 is SVGAGI in the germline V gene. The CDR3 DNA reads TGTGCCACCCAGGGGGTACAAGAGACCCAGTACTTC. Translating it yields CATQGVQETQYF.

This clone has a single count. The chain combines TRBV30 with TRBJ1-1, with D possibly being TRBD1 (5 bases). Germline V gene lookup returns CDR1 GTSNPN and CDR2 SVGIG (reference sequence). The V and J ends lost 2 bases and 0 bases respectively, with 13 bases between them. The CDR3 consists of 15 residues. CDR3 in amino acids: CAWSIRGAVNTEAFF. The CDR3 region has the DNA TGTGCCTGGAGTATAAGGGGCGCAGTGAACACTGAAGCTTTCTTT.

The chain is built from TRBV23-1 and TRBJ2-2; D unclear. TRBV23-1 is classed as an ORF, of uncertain function. Trimming removed 0 bases from V and 2 bases from J, with 16 bases in between. There are 18 residues in the CDR3. CDR3 residues: CASSQSSRSQVNTGELFF. CDR3 nucleotides: TGCGCCAGCAGTCAATCCTCGAGGTCTCAGGTTAACACCGGGGAGCTGTTTTTT.

CDR3 nucleotide sequence: TGTGCCAGCAGCCAAGATTCCCGACTAGCGGCGACCTACAATGAGCAGTTCTTC. It translates to CASSQDSRLAATYNEQFF. The V gene is TRBV4-2, the J gene TRBJ2-1, with 9 bases lining up with TRBD2. V shed 0 bases, J shed 2 bases, and the junction held 8 bases outside the gene matches. Germline-derived CDR1 and CDR2 are LGHNA and YNFKEQ. The CDR3 covers 18 residues.

As concerns this clone: The same CDR3 is also encoded by other DNA sequences in this sample. The chain links TRBV4-3 to TRBJ1-6; no firm D call. The V end was cut by 0 bases, the J end by 10 bases, with 7 bases between. Germline values: CDR1 LGHNA, CDR2 YSLEER. The CDR3 loop spans 13 amino acids. CDR3 amino acids: CASSQDLGSPLHF. The CDR3 region has the DNA TGCGCCAGCAGCCAAGATTTGGGCTCACCCCTCCACTTT.

This clone was found once. The CDR3 bases are TGTGCCTGGAGTGAAGGACAGGTTATCCAGCCCCAGCATTTT. This translates into CAWSEGQVIQPQHF. The gene calls are TRBV30 and TRBJ1-5, with 7 bases matching TRBD1. The V gene end was trimmed by 1 base and the J gene end by 7 bases; junction bases not matched to a gene: 7. CDR3 length: 14 residues. Germline CDR1 is GTSNPN and CDR2 is SVGIG (reference sequence).

This clone was observed a few times. The rearrangement links TRBV29-1 to TRBJ2-3, with D perhaps TRBD2 (5 bases). CDR1 and CDR2 (germline): SQVTM, ANQGSEA. V lost 8 bases to trimming and J lost 4 bases, with 16 bases between them. The CDR3 runs 13 residues. This CDR3 reads CSYPGGSPDTQYF. In DNA, the CDR3 is TGCAGCTACCCCGGAGGCTCGCCAGATACGCAGTATTTT.

The V gene is TRBV7-2, the J gene TRBJ2-7; D gene uncertain. This CDR3 region has 13 residues. Germline V gene sequence: CDR1 SGHTA, CDR2 FQGNSA. Between the trimmed V and J ends, which lost 8 bases and 3 bases, there was a span of 14 bases. Written as DNA, the CDR3 is TGTGCCAGCGGTGTAGACGTTATCTACGAGCAGTACTTC. The encoded protein is CASGVDVIYEQYF.

As regards this clone: One base away lies a much larger clone, so this may be a sequencing read error. The chain is built from TRBV7-9 and TRBJ1-1; the D gene is possibly TRBD1 (5 bases). The CDR3 loop spans 13 amino acids. The ends were cut back, 5 bases at V and 2 bases at J, with 9 bases in the middle. Germline CDR1 and CDR2: SEHNR and FQNEAQ (reference sequence). The CDR3 DNA sequence: TGTGCCAGCAGCCACGACAGCAACACTGAAGCTTTCTTT. It yields the protein CASSHDSNTEAFF. Combining the CDR3 with reference TRBV7-9 and TRBJ1-1 gives the whole variable domain DTGVSQNPRHKITKRGQNVTFRCDPISEHNRLYWYRQTLGQGPEFLTYFQNEAQLEKSRLLSDRFSAERPKGSFSTLEIQRTEQGDSAMYLCASSHDSNTEAFFGQGTRLTVV.

The chain couples TRBV29-1 to TRBJ2-2; a weak D match, TRBD2 (5 bases). Trimming took 4 bases from V and 4 from J, leaving 13 bases between them. Germline V lookup: CDR1 SQVTM, CDR2 ANQGSEA. The CDR3 runs 14 residues. In DNA, the CDR3 is TGCAGCGTTGGCACGGGAACTGGCACCGGGGAGCTGTTTTTT. Translated: CSVGTGTGTGELFF.

The chain joins TRBV7-2 to TRBJ2-7; D unclear. V was shortened by 1 base and J by 9 bases, with 10 bases between the two germline ends. This CDR3 region has 12 residues. Germline CDR1 SGHTA, CDR2 FQGNSA. The CDR3 spells CASSLETPRQYF. CDR3 sequence (DNA): TGTGCCAGCAGCTTAGAAACCCCTCGGCAGTACTTC.

The gene calls are TRBV20-1 and TRBJ2-1; D assignment may be TRBD1 or TRBD2 (5 bases each). CDR3 length equals 10 residues. V was clipped by 5 bases and J by 7 bases, with 6 bases between them. Germline V gives CDR1 DFQATT, CDR2 SNEGSKA (reference sequence). This chain's CDR3 is CSAEGNEQFF. The CDR3 coding sequence is TGCAGTGCTGAGGGGAATGAGCAGTTCTTC.

The V and J genes are TRBV29-1 and TRBJ1-4, with D uncertain. This CDR3 is built from 12 residues. The germline gives CDR1 SQVTM, CDR2 ANQGSEA. V was shortened by 1 base and J by 13 bases, with 13 bases between the two germline ends. The CDR3 spells CSVEGHPSGLFF. The CDR3 DNA follows: TGCAGCGTTGAAGGTCATCCCTCAGGACTGTTTTTT.